Below are 21 T cell receptor beta chains sequenced from a single sample in a study of patients and donors after allogeneic stem cell transplantation. TCRdb ran MiXCR on the RT-PCR reads and lists one entry per CDR3 protein. The sample carries approximately 150,000 distinct CDR3 sequences, 24% recorded once. Sample: blood, either unsorted or a sorted T cell fraction (not recorded which). All receptors come from a human donor who was either an allogeneic HSCT recipient or a stem cell or donor lymphocyte infusion donor (not recorded which). It is not recorded whose cells these are; they may come from a transplant donor.

V and J are TRBV9 and TRBJ2-5; 10 bases agree with TRBD2. The germline gives CDR1 SGDLS, CDR2 YYNGEE. Losses at the gene ends were 0 bases for V and 4 bases for J; bases not matched to a gene: 6. The CDR3 extends over 16 amino acids. The CDR3 DNA follows: TGTGCCAGCAGCGTAGGGGCTAGCGGGAGTCTAGAGACCCAGTACTTC. This translates into CASSVGASGSLETQYF.

A word on this clonotype: An end of the junction does not agree with germline; a read error may underlie this. The J gene is TRBJ2-3, the V gene TRBV7-7, with D possibly TRBD1 on 5 matching bases. Germline assignment: CDR1 SSHAT and CDR2 FNYEAQ (reference sequence). The length of the CDR3 is 15 residues. CDR3 DNA sequence: TGTGCTAGCAGCCTTAGTTGGGGCCCCGCAGATACGCAGTATTTT. The encoded protein is CASSLSWGPADTQYF.

This clonotype turned up a few times. This chain links TRBV10-3 with TRBJ2-4; 7 bases are shared with TRBD1. Germline CDR1 ENHRY, CDR2 SYGVKD. V shed 6 bases, J shed 6 bases, and the junction held 8 bases outside the gene matches. The CDR3 sequence is 14 residues long. The CDR3 DNA reads TGTGCCATCAGACCCGACAGGGACCTAAACATTCAGTACTTC. This gives the protein CAIRPDRDLNIQYF.

V gene TRBV9 combines with J gene TRBJ2-1; 10 bases match TRBD2. This CDR3 has 15 amino acids. The V and J ends lost 4 bases and 6 bases, in that order; junction bases with no gene match: 7. Germline CDR1 reads SGDLS; CDR2 reads YYNGEE. The CDR3 DNA reads TGTGCCAGCAGCACACACCGGACTAGCGGCAATGAGCAGTTCTTC. This gives the protein CASSTHRTSGNEQFF.

The table lists this clonotype with a few counts. The rearrangement uses TRBV6-6 and TRBJ1-2, with a possible D match to TRBD1 (6 bases). The length of the CDR3 is 16 residues. Germline values: CDR1 MNHNY, CDR2 SVGAGI (reference sequence). Trimming removed 5 bases from V and 8 bases from J, with 24 bases in between. The CDR3 sequence: CASSPITGGRTGGYTF. CDR3 sequence (DNA): TGTGCCAGCAGTCCTATTACGGGGGGCCGGACGGGAGGCTACACCTTC.

The rearrangement links TRBV5-1 to TRBJ2-2; D gene ambiguous. CDR1 and CDR2 (germline): SGHRS, YFSETQ. This CDR3 comprises 17 residues. Trimming removed 0 bases at V and 2 bases at J, with 14 bases between. The CDR3 sequence is CASSLGVRLQNTGELFF. As DNA, the CDR3 is TGCGCCAGCAGCTTGGGGGTCCGCCTCCAAAACACCGGGGAGCTGTTTTTT.

This clonotype was detected only a few times. This chain links TRBV12-3 or TRBV12-4 with TRBJ2-5, with 8 bases matching TRBD1. The CDR3 covers 14 residues. V lost 3 bases and J lost 5; bases outside the gene matches: 5. Here the CDR3 reads CASSFQGAGETQYF. The CDR3, as DNA: TGTGCCAGCAGTTTCCAGGGGGCAGGGGAGACCCAGTACTTC.

The chain links TRBV4-2 to TRBJ2-7; D may correspond to TRBD1 or TRBD2 (5 bases each). This CDR3 has 14 residues. Germline V gene sequence: CDR1 LGHNA, CDR2 YNFKEQ. Between the trimmed V and J ends, which lost 4 bases and 5 bases, there was a span of 15 bases. This chain's CDR3 is CASSPDGTSDEQYF. The CDR3 nucleotides are TGTGCCAGCAGCCCAGACGGGACCTCGGACGAGCAGTACTTC.

This clonotype was seen at least ten times. CDR3 in amino acids: CASSLGGGQETQYF. DNA for the CDR3: TGTGCCAGCAGTTTGGGGGGAGGACAAGAGACCCAGTACTTC. The genes are TRBV12-3 or TRBV12-4 and TRBJ2-5; perhaps TRBD2 as D (6 bases). Trimming shortened V by 3 bases and J by 2 bases, and 10 bases separated the two germline ends. The CDR3 length is 14 residues.

This clonotype was counted a few times. This chain joins TRBV11-3 and TRBJ2-1; 7 nucleotides align to TRBD2. Germline trimming cut 4 bases from V and 6 bases from J; bases unmatched to any gene: 12. Germline V gene lookup returns CDR1 SGHNT and CDR2 YENEEA. This CDR3 is 16 amino acids long. CDR3 sequence reads: CASSSLLAGVINEQFF. CDR3 DNA sequence: TGTGCCAGCAGCTCCCTTTTGGCGGGAGTGATCAATGAGCAGTTCTTC.

There are a few counts of this clonotype. The rearrangement joins TRBV29-1 to TRBJ2-3, with 8 bases aligning to TRBD2. V lost 6 bases and J lost 3; bases outside the gene matches: 11. The CDR3 extends over 15 amino acids. In germline, CDR1 is SQVTM, CDR2 ANQGSEA. The CDR3 DNA follows: TGCAGCGTAACTACTGGCGGGAGGAGGACAGATACGCAGTATTTT. Its protein product is CSVTTGGRRTDTQYF.

The V and J genes are TRBV30 and TRBJ2-1; D remains unclear. The V and J ends lost 2 bases and 7 bases respectively, with 6 bases between them. This CDR3 comprises 11 residues. Germline loops: CDR1 GTSNPN, CDR2 SVGIG (reference sequence). CDR3 DNA sequence: TGTGCCTGGAGTCGTACTAATGAGCAGTTCTTC. This gives the protein CAWSRTNEQFF.

This clonotype was observed at least ten times. The chain uses TRBV27 and TRBJ1-2, with D hard to call. Germline values: CDR1 MNHEY, CDR2 SMNVEV (reference sequence). V lost 2 bases and J 3 bases, leaving 7 bases between the germline ends. The CDR3 spans 13 residues. CDR3 bases: TGTGCCAGCAGTTTAGGAGTAGACTATGGCTACACCTTC. This translates into CASSLGVDYGYTF.

This clonotype was seen a few times. Written as DNA, the CDR3 is TGTGCCAGTACGACCGAATGGGGACAGGGGTTTTGGAGCACTGAAGCTTTCTTT. Translating it yields CASTTEWGQGFWSTEAFF. V gene TRBV19 combines with J gene TRBJ1-1; 10 bases map to TRBD1. The CDR3 extends over 18 amino acids. In germline, CDR1 is LNHDA, CDR2 SQIVND (reference sequence). V gave up 7 bases and J gave up 4 bases; unmatched junction bases: 18.

This clonotype was detected a few times. The CDR3 DNA reads as TGTGCCAGCAGCTTAGTCCGGCGGATCTCTGGAAACACCATATATTTT. This codes for CASSLVRRISGNTIYF. The J gene is TRBJ1-3, the V gene TRBV7-2, with D unclear. Between the trimmed V and J ends, which lost 1 base and 0 bases, there was a span of 10 bases. Germline CDR1 and CDR2: SGHTA and FQGNSA. The CDR3 sequence is 16 residues long.

This clonotype was counted ten times or more. CDR3 DNA sequence: TGTGCCAGCACCCCTGGGTACACCATATATTTT. Translation gives CASTPGYTIYF. V usage is TRBV12-3 or TRBV12-4 and J usage is TRBJ1-3; D is undetermined. The CDR3 contains 11 residues. Trimming took 7 bases from V and 8 from J, leaving 9 bases between them.

This clonotype was counted a few times. The chain combines TRBV20-1 with TRBJ2-1; 8 bases align to TRBD2. This CDR3 is built from 19 residues. CDR1 DFQATT and CDR2 SNEGSKA come from the germline V gene (reference sequence). V was clipped by 0 bases and J by 3 bases; unmatched bases: 16. The chain's CDR3 is CSARDDPASGLYYYNEQFF. Written as DNA, the CDR3 is TGCAGTGCTAGAGATGATCCGGCTAGCGGGCTCTATTACTACAATGAGCAGTTCTTC.

The chain couples TRBV10-3 to TRBJ2-5; D assignment may be TRBD1 or TRBD2 (6 bases each). The V and J ends lost 11 bases and 1 base respectively, with 11 bases between them. This CDR3 spans 12 amino acids. CDR1 ENHRY and CDR2 SYGVKD come from the germline V gene. CDR3 sequence: CASQGLQETQYF. The CDR3 region has the DNA TGTGCCTCACAGGGACTCCAAGAGACCCAGTACTTC.

The CDR3 DNA sequence: TGTGCCAGCGGAAGGGGATGGTCCTACGAGCAGTACTTC. Translated, it gives CASGRGWSYEQYF. This chain uses TRBV25-1 with TRBJ2-7; TRBD1 might be the D (5 bases). The CDR3 length is 13 residues. Germline V gene sequence: CDR1 MGHDK, CDR2 SYGVNS. Between the trimmed V and J ends, which lost 8 bases and 1 base, there was a span of 12 bases.

This clonotype was seen at least ten times. The chain employs TRBV29-1 and TRBJ2-3; 8 nucleotides match TRBD2. CDR1 SQVTM and CDR2 ANQGSEA come from the germline V gene. CDR3 length: 13 amino acids. J lost 2 bases, V lost 4 bases, and 2 bases had no gene match. CDR3: CSVGGGSTDTQYF. As DNA, the CDR3 is TGCAGCGTTGGCGGGGGGTCCACAGATACGCAGTATTTT.

The J gene is TRBJ2-3, the V gene TRBV14; D unclear. The germline V and J ends were trimmed by 2 bases and 2 bases, with 20 bases remaining between them. Germline V CDR1 and CDR2: SGHDN, FVKESK. This CDR3 spans 18 amino acids. CDR3 in DNA: TGTGCCAGCAGCCAAAACTTCTTCGACTCGTCACCCACAGATACGCAGTATTTT. Encoded protein: CASSQNFFDSSPTDTQYF.